The clone carrying this TCR beta chain was counted a few times. What it recognizes is unknown. Germline values: CDR1 SQVTM, CDR2 ANQGSEA. The CDR3 contains 12 residues. V lost 6 bases, J lost 4 bases, and 12 bases lay in between. This specimen comes from a study of identical twins. Study outcomes and limitations: Alpha sequences that were out-of-frame and twin-shared showed an excess of low generation probability.

TCRdb ran MiXCR on the 5' RACE reads and lists one entry per CDR3 protein. The table records 1,800,000 or so distinct CDR3 sequences, about 30% of them present only once. The TCR sequence derives from a newborn girl in good health. The V and J genes are TRBV29-1 and TRBJ2-5; D remains ambiguous. The sequencing sample was made of cord blood. The CDR3: CSVAHSRETQYF. The CDR3 DNA sequence: TGCAGCGTCGCTCACTCCCGAGAGACCCAGTACTTC.